These 12 T cell receptor beta chains were sequenced from one sample in a study of Graves' ophthalmopathy and Graves' hyperthyroidism. Investigators amplified TCR beta CDR3 regions from RNA transcripts. Second-round multiplex PCR came after a first-round RT-PCR that employed HTBI primers. TCRdb re-analysed the multiplex PCR reads in MiXCR, keeping a single row per CDR3 protein. The data hold about 1.1 million distinct CDR3 sequences, with around a third observed a single time. Sequenced input: peripheral blood or thyroid tissue (not recorded which). Receptors originate from an adult man with Graves' hyperthyroidism.

V usage is TRBV6-4 and J usage is TRBJ1-2; 7 bases fit TRBD1. Trimming removed 9 bases from V and 4 bases from J; junction bases left unmatched: 17. The CDR3 has 16 residues. The germline V gene encodes CDR1 MRHNA and CDR2 SNTAGT. DNA of the CDR3: TGTGCCAGTATCCCTGACAGGGCACCAACGCCCTATGGCTACACCTTC. Protein: CASIPDRAPTPYGYTF.

This clonotype was observed a handful of times. CDR3 amino acids: CASGRTSGTQETQYF. The DNA for the CDR3 is TGTGCCAGCGGAAGGACTAGCGGGACCCAAGAGACCCAGTACTTC. The chain links TRBV7-9 to TRBJ2-5, with 12 bases aligning to TRBD2. The CDR3 covers 15 residues. Germline CDR1 reads SEHNR; CDR2 reads FQNEAQ (reference sequence). V lost 8 bases, J lost 1 base, and 5 bases stayed unmatched.

On this clonotype: One base separates it from a far larger clone, so it is likely a read error. The V and J genes are TRBV7-9 and TRBJ2-2; perhaps TRBD2 as D (6 bases). CDR3 size: 14 residues. Per the germline V gene, CDR1 is SEHNR and CDR2 is FQNEAQ (reference sequence). The CDR3 loop reads CASSLKGNTGGLFF. The CDR3 nucleotides read TGTGCCAGCAGCTTAAAGGGGAACACCGGGGGGCTGTTTTTT.

This clonotype came up a few times. The chain has TRBV4-3 and TRBJ2-6; D ambiguous. CDR1 and CDR2 (germline): LGHNA, YSLEER. This CDR3 region has 16 residues. V lost 1 base to trimming and J lost 1 base, with 8 bases between them. CDR3 in DNA: TGCGCCAGCAGCCAAGGGACCAGGTCTGGGGCCAACGTCCTGACTTTC. Translated, it gives CASSQGTRSGANVLTF.

CDR3 sequence: CASSSLTGALYPLHF. For the CDR3, the DNA is TGTGCCAGCAGTTCTCTGACAGGGGCGCTTTACCCCCTCCACTTT. The J gene is TRBJ1-6, the V gene TRBV27, with TRBD1 matching 8 bases. There are 15 residues in the CDR3. V was clipped by 4 bases and J by 13 bases; unmatched bases: 12. Per the germline V gene, CDR1 is MNHEY and CDR2 is SMNVEV (reference sequence).

The genes are TRBV20-1 and TRBJ1-1; 7 bases are shared with TRBD1. This CDR3 comprises 13 residues. In germline, CDR1 is DFQATT, CDR2 SNEGSKA (reference sequence). Germline trimming cut 5 bases from V and 1 base from J; bases unmatched to any gene: 4. DNA for the CDR3: TGCAGTGCTCAGGACAGGTGGAACACTGAAGCTTTCTTT. It encodes CSAQDRWNTEAFF.

Ten or more counts support this clonotype. The J gene is TRBJ2-5, the V gene TRBV10-3; 8 bases map to TRBD1. The germline V gene encodes CDR1 ENHRY and CDR2 SYGVKD. The CDR3 contains 16 residues. Trimming at V came to 4 bases and at J to 5 bases, leaving 12 bases not matched to a gene. The CDR3 DNA is TGTGCCATCAGTGTGGCCCCGGCAGGGGGCTCGGAGACCCAGTACTTC. This translates into CAISVAPAGGSETQYF.

The sample holds one count of this clonotype. This chain links TRBV5-1 with TRBJ2-7; TRBD1 aligns across 11 bases. Per germline, CDR1 SGHRS and CDR2 YFSETQ. J was trimmed by 6 bases and V by 4 bases; bases with no gene match: 6. This CDR3 is built from 14 residues. CDR3 DNA: TGCGCCAGCAGCATTTTAGGGACAGGGGGCGAGCAGTACTTC. Translating it yields CASSILGTGGEQYF.

Details on this clonotype: This could be a read error, since a much larger clone is one nucleotide away. V is TRBV7-2 and J is TRBJ1-4; possible D gene TRBD1, 6 bases. This CDR3 spans 14 amino acids. CDR1 SGHTA and CDR2 FQGNSA come from the germline V gene. Trimming removed 5 bases from V and 4 bases from J, with 11 bases in between. The CDR3 region has the DNA TGTGCCAGCAGCGAACAAGGGGGTAATGAAAAACTGTTTTTT. As protein: CASSEQGGNEKLFF. The whole variable domain, filled in from reference TRBV7-2 and TRBJ1-4, reads GAGVSQSPSNKVTEKGKDVELRCDPISGHTALYWYRQSLGQGLEFLIYFQGNSAPDKSGLPSDRFSAERTGGSVSTLTIQRTQQEDSAVYLCASSEQGGNEKLFFGSGTQLSVL.

V usage is TRBV15 and J usage is TRBJ2-3, with a tentative D call TRBD1 (6 bases). Trimming removed 0 bases from V and 3 bases from J, with 10 bases in between. The germline V gene encodes CDR1 LNHNV and CDR2 YYDKDF (reference sequence). The CDR3 totals 15 residues. Here the CDR3 DNA reads TGTGCCACCAGCAGAGATCCCCAGGGGACAGATACGCAGTATTTT. Its translation: CATSRDPQGTDTQYF.

About this clonotype: No conserved phenylalanine or tryptophan is present at the end of the CDR3, so a read error is the likely explanation. Because the CDR3's place on the DNA is in doubt, the DNA is left out and the CDR3 is given as listed by TCRdb. The chain carries TRBV7-2 and TRBJ2-6. Germline V CDR1 and CDR2: SGHTA, FQGNSA. Counting both end residues, the CDR3 totals 9 amino acids. The CDR3 here is CASSLSWGI.

In its sample, this clonotype was seen many times. The CDR3 bases are TGTGCCAGCAGCTCCAGCCTAGCGGATGATAGCTCCTACGAGCAGTACTTC. Translated, it gives CASSSSLADDSSYEQYF. The chain combines TRBV7-8 with TRBJ2-7, with 7 nucleotides matching TRBD2. Unmatched junction bases numbered 12, after V lost 4 bases and J lost 0 bases. There are 17 residues in the CDR3. Looked up from germline, CDR1 is SGHVS and CDR2 is FQNEAQ.